The 10 T cell receptor beta chains in this list originate from one sample, sequenced in a study of cytomegalovirus exposure and HLA in healthy donors. It was with 60 Vbeta and 13 Jbeta primers that the PCR ran. TCRdb's table, derived via immunoSEQ multiplex PCR, lists solely in-frame clones and lacks some. The table has over 90,000 clones, 60% to 85% seen once; the top ten hold roughly 4%. The specimen was PBMCs. Receptors were obtained from a man in his forties or fifties in good health and CMV-seropositive.

The genes are TRBV28 and TRBJ2-7; D perhaps matches TRBD1 (5 bases). The CDR3 covers 12 residues. V lost 6 bases, J lost 6 bases, and 12 bases lay in between. Germline values: CDR1 MDHEN, CDR2 SYDVKM. The CDR3 sequence is CASSYGQFEQYF. CDR3 sequence (DNA): TGTGCCAGCAGCTACGGACAATTCGAGCAGTACTTC.

The CDR3 coding sequence is TGTGCCAGCAGTGCCCCCCGGGGTAGTACAGATACGCAGTATTTT. Amino acids: CASSAPRGSTDTQYF. J is TRBJ2-3 and V is TRBV6-6; TRBD2 might be the D (5 bases). V was trimmed by 5 bases and J by 3 bases, leaving 15 bases between them. Germline V gene lookup returns CDR1 MNHNY and CDR2 SVGAGI (reference sequence). This CDR3 spans 15 amino acids.

In its sample, this clone was seen once. The rearrangement uses TRBV5-1 and TRBJ2-1, with TRBD2 identical over 8 bases. CDR3 length: 15 residues. The V and J ends lost 6 bases and 1 base, in that order; junction bases with no gene match: 6. Germline values: CDR1 SGHRS, CDR2 YFSETQ. The chain's CDR3 is CASTRTSGSYNEQFF. Written as DNA, the CDR3 is TGCGCCAGCACCAGAACTAGCGGATCCTACAATGAGCAGTTCTTC.

This chain connects TRBV5-1 to TRBJ2-1; the match to TRBD2 covers 8 bases. The junction had 5 bases not matched to a gene; V was cut back by 2 bases and J by 1 base. Per germline, CDR1 SGHRS and CDR2 YFSETQ. This CDR3 has 16 residues. The CDR3 here is CASSLGIAGSYNEQFF. CDR3 bases: TGCGCCAGCAGCTTAGGGATAGCGGGATCCTACAATGAGCAGTTCTTC.

The chain employs TRBV9 and TRBJ2-3; possible D gene TRBD2, 6 bases. This CDR3 spans 11 amino acids. Germline V gives CDR1 SGDLS, CDR2 YYNGEE. The CDR3 DNA is TGTGGAGGGACTTCCACAGATACGCAGTATTTT. Translating it yields CGGTSTDTQYF. Full variable domain (missing parts from reference TRBV9 and TRBJ2-3): DSGVTQTPKHLITATGQRVTLRCSPRSGDLSVYWYQQSLDQGLQFLIQYYNGEERAKGNILERFSAQQFPDLHSELNLSSLELGDSALYFCGGTSTDTQYFGPGTRLTVL.

In its sample, this clone was seen a few times. V gene TRBV28 combines with J gene TRBJ1-1; D is ambiguous. The CDR3 totals 14 residues. Germline lookup yields CDR1 MDHEN and CDR2 SYDVKM. V lost 5 bases to trimming and J lost 1 base, with 11 bases between them. Here the CDR3 DNA reads TGTGCCAGCAGTGACTCGCAGACGAACACTGAAGCTTTCTTT. It specifies CASSDSQTNTEAFF.

The chain employs TRBV27 and TRBJ2-5; 8 bases match TRBD1. The CDR3 spans 16 residues. Germline CDR1 and CDR2: MNHEY and SMNVEV (reference sequence). The J segment lost 3 bases and the V segment lost 0 bases, leaving 6 bases of the junction unmatched. The CDR3 reads CASSLSRGQGKETQYF. The CDR3 coding sequence is TGTGCCAGCAGTTTATCCAGGGGGCAAGGAAAAGAGACCCAGTACTTC.

The genes are TRBV11-3 and TRBJ2-1, with 8 bases matching TRBD1. CDR1 and CDR2 (germline): SGHNT, YENEEA. The CDR3 consists of 15 residues. The trim removed 5 bases at V and 6 bases at J, leaving 9 bases unmatched. CDR3 sequence: CASSRGAGGFNEQFF. The DNA of the CDR3 is TGTGCCAGCAGCCGAGGGGCAGGGGGCTTCAATGAGCAGTTCTTC.

The chain carries TRBV7-2 and TRBJ2-3; D is possibly TRBD1 (5 bases). Germline CDR1 and CDR2: SGHTA and FQGNSA. The V end was cut by 5 bases, the J end by 3 bases, with 9 bases between. The CDR3 spans 13 residues. The CDR3 DNA follows: TGTGCCAGCAGCCCGTCAGGGACAGATACGCAGTATTTT. This sequence encodes CASSPSGTDTQYF.

In DNA form, the CDR3 reads TGCAGCGTTGCAACAGCCTACGAGCAGTACTTC. It translates to CSVATAYEQYF. The gene calls are TRBV29-1 and TRBJ2-7; D gene unclear. Trimming shortened V by 4 bases and J by 2 bases, and 6 bases separated the two germline ends. Looked up from germline, CDR1 is SQVTM and CDR2 is ANQGSEA. The CDR3 has 11 amino acids.